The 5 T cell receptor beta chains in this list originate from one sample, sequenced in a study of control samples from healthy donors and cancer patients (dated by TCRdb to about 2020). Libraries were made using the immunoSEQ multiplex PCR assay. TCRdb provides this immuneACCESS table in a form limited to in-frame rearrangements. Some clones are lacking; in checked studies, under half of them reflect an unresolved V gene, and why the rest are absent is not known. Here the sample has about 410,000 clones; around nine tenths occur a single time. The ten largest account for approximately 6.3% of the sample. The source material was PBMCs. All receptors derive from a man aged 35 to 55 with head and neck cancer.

CDR3 region: CATSYGAPTGFNEKLFF. The CDR3, as DNA: TGTGCCACCAGTTACGGGGCGCCGACAGGGTTTAATGAAAAACTGTTTTTT. V gene TRBV15 combines with J gene TRBJ1-4, with 7 nucleotides matching TRBD1. The J segment lost 4 bases and the V segment lost 6 bases, leaving 14 bases of the junction unmatched. This CDR3 is built from 17 residues. Germline loops: CDR1 LNHNV, CDR2 YYDKDF (reference sequence). Supplemented by reference TRBV15 and TRBJ1-4, the full variable domain reads DAMVIQNPRYQVTQFGKPVTLSCSQTLNHNVMYWYQQKSSQAPKLLFHYYDKDFNNEADTPDNFQSRRPNTSFCFLDIRSPGLGDTAMYLCATSYGAPTGFNEKLFFGSGTQLSVL.

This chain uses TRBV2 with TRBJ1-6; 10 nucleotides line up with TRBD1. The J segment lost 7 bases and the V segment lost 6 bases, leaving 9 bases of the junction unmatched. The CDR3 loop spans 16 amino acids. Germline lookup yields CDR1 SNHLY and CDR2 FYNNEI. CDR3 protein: CASRPGQGSGNSPLHF. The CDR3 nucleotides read TGTGCCAGCAGACCGGGACAGGGGAGTGGCAATTCACCCCTCCACTTT.

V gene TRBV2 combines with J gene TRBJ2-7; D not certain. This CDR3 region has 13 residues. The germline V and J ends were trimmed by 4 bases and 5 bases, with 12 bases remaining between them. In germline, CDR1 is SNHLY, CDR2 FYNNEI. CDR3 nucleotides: TGTGCCAGCAGTGTTTTCGAAGGGAACGAGCAGTACTTC. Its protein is CASSVFEGNEQYF.

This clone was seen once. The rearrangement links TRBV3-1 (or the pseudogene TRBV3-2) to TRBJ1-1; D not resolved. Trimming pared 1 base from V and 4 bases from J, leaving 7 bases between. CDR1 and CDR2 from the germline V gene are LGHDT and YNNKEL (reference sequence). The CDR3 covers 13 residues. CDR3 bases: TGTGCCAGCAGCCAAGCGACCGTCACTGAAGCTTTCTTT. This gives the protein CASSQATVTEAFF.

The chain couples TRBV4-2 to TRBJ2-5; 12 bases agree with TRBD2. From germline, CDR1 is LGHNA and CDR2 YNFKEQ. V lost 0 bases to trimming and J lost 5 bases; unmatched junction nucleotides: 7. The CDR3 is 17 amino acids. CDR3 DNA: TGTGCCAGCAGCCAAGATGCTAGCGGGGGGGCAGGGGAGACCCAGTACTTC. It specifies CASSQDASGGAGETQYF.